Each of the 20 T cell receptor beta chains below was sequenced from the same sample in a study of shared clonotypes between healthy human individuals. This table comes from immunoSEQ multiplex PCR, and its TCRdb copy is limited to in-frame clones, with some not included. The repertoire holds 900,000 to 1,200,000 clones, with 75% to 85% as singletons. Sequencing input: memory CD4+ T cells from PBMCs. Subset meaning: CD45RA-negative fraction. The receptors come from a man younger than 30 in good health. Some clones in this sample may be carry-over from other donors' samples.

The V call is TRBV7-2, the J call TRBJ2-7; D not resolved. The V end lost 6 bases, the J end lost 7 bases, and 13 bases lay between the germline ends. There are 12 residues in the CDR3. Germline CDR1 and CDR2: SGHTA and FQGNSA. CDR3 DNA: TGTGCCAGCAGTGGGTCTCAGAGGGAGCAGTACTTC. Translated: CASSGSQREQYF. Together with reference TRBV7-2 and TRBJ2-7, the CDR3 gives the full variable domain: GAGVSQSPSNKVTEKGKDVELRCDPISGHTALYWYRQSLGQGLEFLIYFQGNSAPDKSGLPSDRFSAERTGGSVSTLTIQRTQQEDSAVYLCASSGSQREQYFGPGTRLTVT.

This clone was picked up one time. This chain links TRBV2 with TRBJ1-4; 7 bases align to TRBD1. Germline V CDR1 and CDR2: SNHLY, FYNNEI. Losses at the gene ends were 6 bases for V and 7 bases for J; bases not matched to a gene: 8. The CDR3 runs 14 residues. CDR3 in amino acids: CASRATGNPEKLFF. As DNA, the CDR3 is TGTGCCAGCAGGGCGACAGGGAATCCTGAAAAACTGTTTTTT.

The CDR3 DNA follows: TGTGCCACCAGCAGAGGCGAGCGGGAGGGCCGAGAGACCCAGTACTTC. Amino acid sequence: CATSRGEREGRETQYF. This rearrangement joins TRBV15 to TRBJ2-5, with 10 positions matching TRBD2. Germline CDR1 and CDR2: LNHNV and YYDKDF (reference sequence). Trimming at V came to 1 base and at J to 4 bases, leaving 6 bases not matched to a gene. The CDR3 extends over 16 amino acids.

V gene TRBV6-1 combines with J gene TRBJ2-1; D possibly corresponds to TRBD1 (7 bases). Per the germline V gene, CDR1 is MNHNS and CDR2 is SASEGT. The CDR3 is made up of 14 amino acids. Between the trimmed V and J ends, which lost 7 bases and 7 bases, there was a span of 17 bases. The CDR3 loop is CASIRSGGLNEQFF. DNA of the CDR3: TGTGCCAGCATTCGTTCAGGGGGGTTGAATGAGCAGTTCTTC.

The table lists this clone with a count of one. Other DNA sequences in the sample encode the same CDR3. The rearrangement joins TRBV2 to TRBJ2-7; TRBD1 might be the D (5 bases). The CDR3 is 14 residues long. Per germline, CDR1 SNHLY and CDR2 FYNNEI. The ends were cut back, 3 bases at V and 4 bases at J, with 13 bases in the middle. CDR3: CASSDQGLGYEQYF. The CDR3 bases are TGTGCCAGCAGTGATCAGGGCCTCGGGTACGAGCAGTACTTC.

To note about this clone: One base away lies a much larger clone, so this may be a sequencing read error. The CDR3 here is CASSLEGVTPWNTGAFF. CDR3 coding DNA: TGCGCCAGCAGCTTGGAGGGAGTGACTCCTTGGAACACTGGAGCTTTCTTT. The chain carries TRBV5-1 and TRBJ1-1; no firm D call. CDR1 is SGHRS, CDR2 YFSETQ, per germline. The CDR3 has 17 amino acids.

The chain combines TRBV28 with TRBJ1-2, with TRBD1 matching 9 bases. The germline V gene has CDR1 MDHEN and CDR2 SYDVKM. The CDR3 totals 15 residues. V was clipped by 3 bases and J by 7 bases; unmatched bases: 9. CDR3 sequence reads: CASSFGGQGAAGYTF. Here the CDR3 DNA reads TGTGCCAGCAGTTTCGGGGGACAGGGCGCGGCTGGCTACACCTTC.

This chain connects TRBV4-1 to TRBJ1-1, with D possibly matching TRBD1 (6 bases). Germline CDR1 and CDR2: MGHRA and YSYEKL. Trimming shortened V by 2 bases and J by 10 bases, and 17 bases separated the two germline ends. This CDR3 is 14 amino acids long. The CDR3 reads CASSQRGWTVGAFF. The CDR3 DNA is TGCGCCAGCAGCCAACGAGGCTGGACAGTAGGAGCTTTCTTT.

The chain employs TRBV29-1 and TRBJ2-1; D unresolved. Germline V lookup: CDR1 SQVTM, CDR2 ANQGSEA. V was shortened by 7 bases and J by 8 bases, with 12 bases between the two germline ends. The CDR3 covers 11 residues. The CDR3 DNA follows: TGCAGCGGGCGGCAGAGCCATGAGCAGTTCTTC. Residues: CSGRQSHEQFF.

This chain joins TRBV19 and TRBJ2-5; 9 bases align to TRBD2. Germline trimming cut 5 bases from V and 4 bases from J; bases unmatched to any gene: 5. Germline CDR1 LNHDA, CDR2 SQIVND (reference sequence). The CDR3 runs 14 residues. The CDR3 bases are TGTGCCAGTAGTGGTAGCGGGAGCCGAGAGACCCAGTACTTC. Translation gives CASSGSGSRETQYF.

This clone was observed once. V usage is TRBV7-9 and J usage is TRBJ1-1, with 8 bases lining up with TRBD1. With V trimmed by 1 base and J by 4 bases, 8 bases remained unmatched. Germline values: CDR1 SEHNR, CDR2 FQNEAQ (reference sequence). The CDR3 has 16 residues. Here the CDR3 reads CASSLGGTGGPTEAFF. CDR3 nucleotides: TGTGCCAGCAGCTTAGGTGGTACAGGGGGGCCCACTGAAGCTTTCTTT.

The chain is built from TRBV6-1 and TRBJ2-1; D is possibly TRBD2 (6 bases). Trimming shortened V by 6 bases and J by 6 bases, and 18 bases separated the two germline ends. Germline CDR1 is MNHNS and CDR2 is SASEGT. The CDR3 runs to 15 residues. CDR3 sequence (DNA): TGTGCCAGCAGAGGGCCGGGACTCCAAATCAATGAGCAGTTCTTC. Amino acid sequence: CASRGPGLQINEQFF.

This clone has only one observation. The chain has TRBV25-1 and TRBJ1-1; the D gene is possibly TRBD1 (5 bases). This CDR3 has 14 residues. V lost 1 base to trimming and J lost 5 bases, with 11 bases between them. Germline lookup yields CDR1 MGHDK and CDR2 SYGVNS. In DNA, the CDR3 is TGTGCCAGCAGTGAATGGGCAGGGAGGACTGAAGCTTTCTTT. Translated: CASSEWAGRTEAFF.

CDR3 protein: CASSLGVRGQVYEQYF. DNA for the CDR3: TGCGCCAGCAGCTTGGGCGTCAGGGGGCAAGTCTACGAGCAGTACTTC. This rearrangement joins TRBV5-1 to TRBJ2-7; TRBD1 agrees at 8 bases. The CDR3 sequence is 16 residues long. V lost 0 bases, J lost 3 bases, and 8 bases stayed unmatched. The germline V gene encodes CDR1 SGHRS and CDR2 YFSETQ.

The CDR3 sequence: CASSLGGPLNTEAFF. CDR3 bases: TGTGCCAGCAGCTTGGGGGGACCGTTGAACACTGAAGCTTTCTTT. The rearrangement uses TRBV5-4 and TRBJ1-1; D might be TRBD1 (5 bases). Germline assignment: CDR1 SGHNT and CDR2 YYREEE (reference sequence). The length of the CDR3 is 15 residues. The V and J ends lost 0 bases and 0 bases respectively, with 9 bases between them.

This clone was seen once. The V gene is TRBV7-2, the J gene TRBJ2-2, with D possibly TRBD2 on 6 matching bases. Between the trimmed V and J ends, which lost 2 bases and 5 bases, there was a span of 9 bases. Germline V gene lookup returns CDR1 SGHTA and CDR2 FQGNSA. The CDR3 is 14 residues long. The CDR3 nucleotides are TGTGCCAGCAGCTTATCAAGCGGGACCGGGGAGCTGTTTTTT. Its translation: CASSLSSGTGELFF.

CDR3 sequence reads: CASSETGVPISGNTIYF. In DNA form, the CDR3 reads TGTGCCAGCAGTGAGACAGGGGTCCCGATCTCTGGAAACACCATATATTTT. The chain uses TRBV6-1 and TRBJ1-3, with 8 bases aligning to TRBD1. The length of the CDR3 is 17 residues. Unmatched junction bases numbered 7, after V lost 3 bases and J lost 0 bases. The germline V gene encodes CDR1 MNHNS and CDR2 SASEGT.

The chain joins TRBV4-2 to TRBJ2-5; 10 bases are a match to TRBD2. J lost 4 bases, V lost 4 bases, and 9 bases had no gene match. The germline V gene encodes CDR1 LGHNA and CDR2 YNFKEQ. The CDR3 runs 16 residues. In nucleotides, the CDR3 is TGTGCCAGCAGCCTTCATCTTACTAGCGGGGTAGAGACCCAGTACTTC. This translates into CASSLHLTSGVETQYF.

V gene TRBV6-5 combines with J gene TRBJ1-1; D might be TRBD1 (6 bases). The CDR3 is 11 residues long. Germline V gene lookup returns CDR1 MNHEY and CDR2 SVGAGI. Deletions cut 7 bases from V and 11 bases from J, with 14 bases between. Written as DNA, the CDR3 is TGTGCCAGCATTCGACAGGACCAGGCTTTCTTT. Protein sequence: CASIRQDQAFF.

The table lists this clone with many counts. The rearrangement links TRBV7-2 to TRBJ2-5, with TRBD2 as a possible D gene (5 bases). Trimming took 1 base from V and 0 from J, leaving 18 bases between them. The germline CDR1 and CDR2 sequences are SGHTA and FQGNSA. The CDR3 has 18 residues. CDR3 coding DNA: TGTGCCAGCAGCTTAGTGGTGAGAGGTGGAGGTTACCAAGAGACCCAGTACTTC. The encoded protein is CASSLVVRGGGYQETQYF.